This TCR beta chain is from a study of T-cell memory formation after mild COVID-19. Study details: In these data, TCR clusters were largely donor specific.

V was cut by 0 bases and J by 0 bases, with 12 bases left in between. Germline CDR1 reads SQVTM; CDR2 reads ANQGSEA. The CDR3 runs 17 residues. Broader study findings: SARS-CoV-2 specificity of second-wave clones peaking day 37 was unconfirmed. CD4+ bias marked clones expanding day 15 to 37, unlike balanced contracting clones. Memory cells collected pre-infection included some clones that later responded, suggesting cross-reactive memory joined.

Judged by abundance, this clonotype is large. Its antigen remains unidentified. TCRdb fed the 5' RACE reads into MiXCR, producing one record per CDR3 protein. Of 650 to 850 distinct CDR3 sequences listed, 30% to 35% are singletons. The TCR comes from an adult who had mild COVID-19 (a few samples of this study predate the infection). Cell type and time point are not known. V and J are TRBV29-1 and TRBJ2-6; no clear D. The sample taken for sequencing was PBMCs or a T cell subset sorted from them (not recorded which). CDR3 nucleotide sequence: TGCAGCGTTGAAGAATTTGGTCGGAGCTCTGGGGCCAACGTCCTGACTTTC. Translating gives CSVEEFGRSSGANVLTF.